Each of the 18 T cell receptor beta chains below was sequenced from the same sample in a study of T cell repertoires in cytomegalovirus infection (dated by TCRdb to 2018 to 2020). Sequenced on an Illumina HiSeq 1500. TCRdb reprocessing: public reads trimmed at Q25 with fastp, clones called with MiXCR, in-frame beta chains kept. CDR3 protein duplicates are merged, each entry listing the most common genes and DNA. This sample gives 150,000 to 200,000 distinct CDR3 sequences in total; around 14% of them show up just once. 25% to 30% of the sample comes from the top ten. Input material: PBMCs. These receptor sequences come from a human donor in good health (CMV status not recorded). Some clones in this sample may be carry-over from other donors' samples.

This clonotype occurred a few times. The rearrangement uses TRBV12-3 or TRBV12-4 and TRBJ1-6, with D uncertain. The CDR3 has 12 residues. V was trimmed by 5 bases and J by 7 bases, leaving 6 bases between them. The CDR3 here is CASSHKNSPLHF. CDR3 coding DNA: TGTGCCAGCAGTCATAAGAATTCACCCCTCCACTTT.

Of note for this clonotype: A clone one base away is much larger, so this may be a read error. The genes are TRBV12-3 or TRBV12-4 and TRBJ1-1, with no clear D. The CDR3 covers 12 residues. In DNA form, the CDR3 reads TGTGCCGGCAGACGACTCACCATGGGAGCTTTCTTT. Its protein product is CAGRRLTMGAFF.

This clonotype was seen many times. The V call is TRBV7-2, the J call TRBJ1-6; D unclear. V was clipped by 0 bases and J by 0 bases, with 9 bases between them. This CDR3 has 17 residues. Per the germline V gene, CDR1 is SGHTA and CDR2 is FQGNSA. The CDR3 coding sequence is TGTGCCAGCAGCTTAGCGGCGGCGAGCTCCTATAATTCACCCCTCCACTTT. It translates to CASSLAAASSYNSPLHF.

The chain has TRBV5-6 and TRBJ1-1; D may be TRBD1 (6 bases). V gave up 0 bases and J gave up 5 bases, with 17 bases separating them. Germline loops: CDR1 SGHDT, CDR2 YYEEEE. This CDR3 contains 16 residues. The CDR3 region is CASSLGPQGPGTEAFF. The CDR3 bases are TGTGCCAGCAGCTTGGGGCCCCAGGGGCCGGGGACTGAAGCTTTCTTT.

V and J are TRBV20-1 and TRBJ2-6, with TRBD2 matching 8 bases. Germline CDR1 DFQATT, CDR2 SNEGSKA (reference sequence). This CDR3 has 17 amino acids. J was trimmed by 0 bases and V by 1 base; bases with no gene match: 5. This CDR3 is CSARAHSGNSGANVLTF. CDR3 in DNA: TGCAGTGCTAGAGCACATAGCGGGAACTCTGGGGCCAACGTCCTGACTTTC.

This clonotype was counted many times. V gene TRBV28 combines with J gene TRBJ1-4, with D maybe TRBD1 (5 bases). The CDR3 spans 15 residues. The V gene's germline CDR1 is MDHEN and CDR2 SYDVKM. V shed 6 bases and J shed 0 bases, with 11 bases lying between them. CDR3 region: CASRPPRATNEKLFF. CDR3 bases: TGTGCCAGCAGACCCCCCAGGGCAACTAATGAAAAACTGTTTTTT.

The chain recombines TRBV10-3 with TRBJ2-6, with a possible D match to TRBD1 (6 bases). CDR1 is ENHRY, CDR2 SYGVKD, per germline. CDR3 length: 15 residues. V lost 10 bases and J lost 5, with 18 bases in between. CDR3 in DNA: TGTGCCACGAGGGGGACCGGGGTTAGGGCCAACGTCCTGACTTTC. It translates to CATRGTGVRANVLTF.

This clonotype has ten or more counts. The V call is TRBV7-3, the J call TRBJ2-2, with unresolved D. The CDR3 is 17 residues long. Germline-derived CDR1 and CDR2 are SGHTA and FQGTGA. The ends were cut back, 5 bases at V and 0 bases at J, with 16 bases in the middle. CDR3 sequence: CASSPQPPLPNTGELFF. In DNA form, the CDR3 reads TGTGCCAGCAGCCCCCAGCCACCCTTACCGAACACCGGGGAGCTGTTTTTT.

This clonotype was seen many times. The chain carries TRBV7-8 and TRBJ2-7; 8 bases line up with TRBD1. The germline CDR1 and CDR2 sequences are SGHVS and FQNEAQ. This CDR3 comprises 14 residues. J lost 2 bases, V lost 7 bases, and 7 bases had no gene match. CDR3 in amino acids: CASMRQGTAYEQYF. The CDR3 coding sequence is TGTGCCAGCATGCGACAGGGGACCGCCTACGAGCAGTACTTC. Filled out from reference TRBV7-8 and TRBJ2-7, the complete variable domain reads GAGVSQSPRYKVAKRGQDVALRCDPISGHVSLFWYQQALGQGPEFLTYFQNEAQLDKSGLPSDRFFAERPEGSVSTLKIQRTQQEDSAVYLCASMRQGTAYEQYFGPGTRLTVT.

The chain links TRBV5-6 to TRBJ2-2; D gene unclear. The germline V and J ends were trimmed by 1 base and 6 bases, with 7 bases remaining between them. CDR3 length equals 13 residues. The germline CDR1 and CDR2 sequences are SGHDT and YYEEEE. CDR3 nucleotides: TGTGCCAGCAGCTTGTACGGACCCGGGGAGCTGTTTTTT. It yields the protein CASSLYGPGELFF.

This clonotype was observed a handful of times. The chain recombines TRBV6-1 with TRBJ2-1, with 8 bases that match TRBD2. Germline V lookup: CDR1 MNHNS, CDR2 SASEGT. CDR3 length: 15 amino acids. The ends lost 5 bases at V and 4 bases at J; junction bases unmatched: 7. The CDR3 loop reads CASSLRGGGYNEQFF. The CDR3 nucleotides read TGTGCCAGCAGTCTCAGGGGCGGGGGGTACAATGAGCAGTTCTTC.

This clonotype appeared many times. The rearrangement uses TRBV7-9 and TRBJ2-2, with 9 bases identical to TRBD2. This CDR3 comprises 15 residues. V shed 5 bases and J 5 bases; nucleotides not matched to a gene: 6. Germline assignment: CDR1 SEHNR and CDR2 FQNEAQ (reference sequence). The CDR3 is CASSPGLAGTGELFF. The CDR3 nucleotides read TGTGCCAGCAGCCCGGGACTAGCTGGTACCGGGGAGCTGTTTTTT.

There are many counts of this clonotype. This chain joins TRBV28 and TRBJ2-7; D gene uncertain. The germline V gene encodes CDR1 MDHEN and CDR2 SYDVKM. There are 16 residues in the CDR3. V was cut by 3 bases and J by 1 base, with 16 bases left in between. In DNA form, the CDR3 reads TGTGCCAGCAGTTTCCACCTCTCCGTATTGTCCTACGAGCAGTACTTC. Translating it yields CASSFHLSVLSYEQYF.

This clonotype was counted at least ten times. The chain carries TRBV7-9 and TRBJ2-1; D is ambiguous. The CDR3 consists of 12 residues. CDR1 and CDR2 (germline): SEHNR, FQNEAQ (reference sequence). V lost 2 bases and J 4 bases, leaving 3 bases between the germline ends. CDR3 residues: CASSLLYNEQFF. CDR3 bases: TGTGCCAGCAGCTTACTTTACAATGAGCAGTTCTTC.

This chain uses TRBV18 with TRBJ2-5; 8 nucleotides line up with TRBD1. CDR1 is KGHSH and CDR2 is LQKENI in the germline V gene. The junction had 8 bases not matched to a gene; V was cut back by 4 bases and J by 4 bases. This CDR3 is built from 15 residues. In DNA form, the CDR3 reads TGTGCCAGCTCACGCGACAGGGGTAACGGAGAGACCCAGTACTTC. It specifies CASSRDRGNGETQYF. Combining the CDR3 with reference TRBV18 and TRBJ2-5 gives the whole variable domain NAGVMQNPRHLVRRRGQEARLRCSPMKGHSHVYWYRQLPEEGLKFMVYLQKENIIDESGMPKERFSAEFPKEGPSILRIQQVVRGDSAAYFCASSRDRGNGETQYFGPGTRLLVL.

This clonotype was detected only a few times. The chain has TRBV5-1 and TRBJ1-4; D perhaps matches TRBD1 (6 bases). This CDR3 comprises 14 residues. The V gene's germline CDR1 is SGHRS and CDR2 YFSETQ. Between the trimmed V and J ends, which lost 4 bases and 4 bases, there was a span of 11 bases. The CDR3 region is CASSHRVGNEKLFF. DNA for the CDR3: TGCGCCAGCAGCCACAGGGTGGGTAATGAAAAACTGTTTTTT. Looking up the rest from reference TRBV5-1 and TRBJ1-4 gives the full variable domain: KAGVTQTPRYLIKTRGQQVTLSCSPISGHRSVSWYQQTPGQGLQFLFEYFSETQRNKGNFPGRFSGRQFSNSRSEMNVSTLELGDSALYLCASSHRVGNEKLFFGSGTQLSVL.

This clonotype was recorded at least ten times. CDR3 protein: CASSQDRVDGYTF. Here the CDR3 DNA reads TGTGCCAGCAGCCAAGACAGGGTCGATGGCTACACCTTC. The chain is built from TRBV7-8 and TRBJ1-2, with 7 bases matching TRBD1. CDR3 length: 13 amino acids. The V segment lost 5 bases and the J segment 6 bases; nucleotides outside the gene matches: 6. Germline V gene sequence: CDR1 SGHVS, CDR2 FQNEAQ.

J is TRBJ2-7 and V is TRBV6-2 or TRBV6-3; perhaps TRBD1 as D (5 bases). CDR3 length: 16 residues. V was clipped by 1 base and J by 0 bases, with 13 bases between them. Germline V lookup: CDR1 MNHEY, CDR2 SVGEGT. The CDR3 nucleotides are TGTGCCAGCAGTTACTGGGGCACAAGGAGCTCCTACGAGCAGTACTTC. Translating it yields CASSYWGTRSSYEQYF.